A selection of T cell receptor beta chains follows, all from one sample in a study of blood T cell repertoires in COVID-19. The data were produced by immunoSEQ multiplex PCR, yet TCRdb's version contains in-frame clones alone and is incomplete. Among around 65,000 clones listed, around 74% were seen once. The sample was peripheral blood. The receptors originated from a woman aged 45-60 years with active or convalescent COVID-19. The CDR3 runs from the conserved cysteine through the conserved F or W. A D gene is named only where the DNA matches it firmly. Rows may omit the clone size; those that give it use once, few, many or a size class.

clone size: NA; V gene: TRBV3-1/TRBV3-2; D gene: NA; J gene: TRBJ2-3; CDR3 protein: CASSQGVGPTDTQYF; CDR3 DNA: TGTGCCAGCAGCCAAGGTGTTGGCCCCACAGATACGCAGTATTTT
clone size: NA; V gene: TRBV28; D gene: NA; J gene: TRBJ1-2; CDR3 protein: CASSTPGPRGGYTF; CDR3 DNA: TGTGCCAGCAGCACCCCGGGTCCCCGAGGTGGCTACACCTTC
clone size: NA; V gene: TRBV3-1/TRBV3-2; D gene: NA; J gene: TRBJ1-1; CDR3 protein: CASSQEAGYTEAFF; CDR3 DNA: TGTGCCAGCAGCCAAGAGGCAGGCTACACTGAAGCTTTCTTT
clone size: NA; V gene: TRBV11-2; D gene: NA; J gene: TRBJ2-5; CDR3 protein: CASSLIEGTQYF; CDR3 DNA: TGTGCCAGCAGCTTAATCGAGGGGACCCAGTACTTC
clone size: NA; V gene: TRBV5-5; D gene: NA; J gene: TRBJ1-6; CDR3 protein: CASSPNGGSYNSPLHF; CDR3 DNA: TGTGCCAGCAGCCCGAATGGGGGCTCGTATAATTCACCCCTCCACTTT
clone size: once; V gene: TRBV9; D gene: NA; J gene: TRBJ2-7; CDR3 protein: CASSVGQGQGWEQYF; CDR3 DNA: TGTGCCAGCAGCGTAGGGCAGGGGCAGGGATGGGAGCAGTACTTC
clone size: NA; V gene: TRBV4-1; D gene: NA; J gene: TRBJ2-5; CDR3 protein: CASSHLTSVGQIKTQYF; CDR3 DNA: TGCGCCAGCAGCCACCTAACTAGTGTCGGCCAGATTAAGACCCAGTACTTC
clone size: NA; V gene: TRBV12-3/TRBV12-4; D gene: NA; J gene: TRBJ2-1; CDR3 protein: CASSSAGNEQFF; CDR3 DNA: TGTGCCAGCAGTAGCGCCGGGAACGAGCAGTTCTTC
clone size: NA; V gene: TRBV19; D gene: NA; J gene: TRBJ2-1; CDR3 protein: CASNSGSWGEQFF; CDR3 DNA: TGTGCCAGTAATTCGGGAAGTTGGGGTGAGCAGTTCTTC
clone size: NA; V gene: TRBV6-5; D gene: TRBD1; J gene: TRBJ1-1; CDR3 protein: CASSTRDSRAEAFF; CDR3 DNA: TGTGCCAGCAGTACTCGGGACAGTAGGGCTGAAGCTTTCTTT
clone size: few; V gene: TRBV20-1; D gene: TRBD1; J gene: TRBJ1-5; CDR3 protein: CSASRGLTGSNQPQHF; CDR3 DNA: TGCAGTGCTAGTAGAGGCCTGACAGGGAGCAATCAGCCCCAGCATTTT
clone size: NA; V gene: TRBV19; D gene: NA; J gene: TRBJ1-2; CDR3 protein: CASSIPPGIYGYTF; CDR3 DNA: TGTGCCAGTAGTATCCCCCCGGGAATCTATGGCTACACCTTC
clone size: NA; V gene: TRBV20-1; D gene: NA; J gene: TRBJ2-1; CDR3 protein: CSAARNEQFF; CDR3 DNA: TGCAGTGCCGCCCGGAATGAGCAGTTCTTC
clone size: NA; V gene: TRBV27; D gene: NA; J gene: TRBJ2-3; CDR3 protein: CASSSAISADTQYF; CDR3 DNA: TGTGCCAGCAGTTCGGCTATCAGCGCAGATACGCAGTATTTT
clone size: NA; V gene: TRBV5-1; D gene: TRBD2; J gene: TRBJ2-1; CDR3 protein: CASTTSGSSYNEQFF; CDR3 DNA: TGCGCCAGTACGACTAGCGGGTCTTCCTACAATGAGCAGTTCTTC
clone size: NA; V gene: TRBV5-1; D gene: TRBD1; J gene: TRBJ1-1; CDR3 protein: CASSFRDSLTEAFF; CDR3 DNA: TGCGCCAGCAGCTTCCGGGACAGCCTGACTGAAGCTTTCTTT
clone size: few; V gene: TRBV7-2; D gene: TRBD1; J gene: TRBJ1-5; CDR3 protein: CASSLGTGGKPQHF; CDR3 DNA: TGTGCCAGCAGCTTAGGGACAGGGGGCAAGCCCCAGCATTTT
clone size: NA; V gene: TRBV9; D gene: NA; J gene: TRBJ2-2; CDR3 protein: CASSPGRRNTGELFF; CDR3 DNA: TGTGCCAGCAGCCCCGGGAGAAGAAACACCGGGGAGCTGTTTTTT
clone size: NA; V gene: TRBV12-3/TRBV12-4; D gene: TRBD1; J gene: TRBJ2-5; CDR3 protein: CASSSTGVETQYF; CDR3 DNA: TGTGCCAGCAGCTCTACAGGGGTGGAGACCCAGTACTTC
clone size: NA; V gene: TRBV6-2/TRBV6-3; D gene: TRBD2; J gene: TRBJ2-2; CDR3 protein: CASSYTPGLAGGSGELFF; CDR3 DNA: TGTGCCAGCAGTTACACCCCGGGGCTAGCGGGAGGCTCCGGGGAGCTGTTTTTT